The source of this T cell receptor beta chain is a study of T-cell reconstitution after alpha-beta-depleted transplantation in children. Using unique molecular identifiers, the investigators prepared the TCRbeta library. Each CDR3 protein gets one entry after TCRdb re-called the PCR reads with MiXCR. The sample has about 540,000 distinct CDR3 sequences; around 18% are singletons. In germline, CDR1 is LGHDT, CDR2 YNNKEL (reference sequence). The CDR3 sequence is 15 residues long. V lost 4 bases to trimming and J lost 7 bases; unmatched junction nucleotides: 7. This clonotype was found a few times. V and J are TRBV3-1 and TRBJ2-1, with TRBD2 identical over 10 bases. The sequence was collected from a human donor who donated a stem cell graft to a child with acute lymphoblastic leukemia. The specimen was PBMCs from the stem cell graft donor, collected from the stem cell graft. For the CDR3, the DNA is TGTGCCAGCAGCCCATCTATAGCGGGAGGAAATGAGCAGTTCTTC. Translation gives CASSPSIAGGNEQFF.